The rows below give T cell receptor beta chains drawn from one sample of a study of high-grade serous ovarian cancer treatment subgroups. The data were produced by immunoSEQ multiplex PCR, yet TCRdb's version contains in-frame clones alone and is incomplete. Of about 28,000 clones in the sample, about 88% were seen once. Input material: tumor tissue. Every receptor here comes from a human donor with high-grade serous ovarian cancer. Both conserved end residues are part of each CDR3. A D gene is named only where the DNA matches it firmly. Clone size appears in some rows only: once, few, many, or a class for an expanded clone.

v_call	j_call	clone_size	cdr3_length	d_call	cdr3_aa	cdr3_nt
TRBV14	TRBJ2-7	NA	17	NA	CASSQDLGEGTSYEQYF	TGTGCCAGCAGCCAAGATTTGGGAGAGGGGACTTCCTACGAGCAGTACTTC
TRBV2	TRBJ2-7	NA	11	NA	CASRVTYEQYF	TGTGCCAGCAGGGTCACTTACGAGCAGTACTTC
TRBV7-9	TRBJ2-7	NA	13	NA	CASSLGSLSEQYF	TGTGCCAGCAGCTTAGGGTCGTTGAGCGAGCAGTACTTC
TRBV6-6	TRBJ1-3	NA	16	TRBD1	CASSLYGTGAGNTIYF	TGTGCCAGCAGTTTATACGGGACAGGGGCTGGAAACACCATATATTTT
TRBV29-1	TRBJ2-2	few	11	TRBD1	CSVLQGAELFF	TGCAGCGTTTTACAGGGGGCGGAGCTGTTTTTT
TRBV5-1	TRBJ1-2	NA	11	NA	CASSSDVGYTF	TGCGCCAGCAGCTCGGACGTTGGCTACACCTTC
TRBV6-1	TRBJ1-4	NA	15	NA	CASRRQEEFNEKLFF	TGTGCCAGCAGGAGACAGGAGGAATTTAATGAAAAACTGTTTTTT
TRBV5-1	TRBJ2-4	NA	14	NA	CASSPSGGLNIQYF	TGCGCCAGCAGTCCCTCCGGGGGGCTTAACATTCAGTACTTC
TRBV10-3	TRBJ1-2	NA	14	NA	CAISDRFINYGYTF	TGTGCCATCAGTGATCGGTTCATCAACTATGGCTACACCTTC
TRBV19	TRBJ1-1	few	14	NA	CASSPSYRNTEAFF	TGTGCCAGTAGTCCCAGTTACAGGAACACTGAAGCTTTCTTT
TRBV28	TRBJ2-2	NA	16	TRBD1	CASRYQGARQVGELFF	TGTGCCAGCAGATATCAGGGGGCGCGTCAGGTCGGGGAGCTGTTTTTT
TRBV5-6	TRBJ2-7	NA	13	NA	CASSFASSYEQYF	TGTGCCAGCAGCTTTGCCTCCTCCTACGAGCAGTACTTC
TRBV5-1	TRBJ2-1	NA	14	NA	CASSGGTTYNEQFF	TGCGCCAGCAGCGGAGGGACCACCTACAATGAGCAGTTCTTC
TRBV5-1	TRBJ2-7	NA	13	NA	CASSNTQNYEQYF	TGCGCCAGCAGTAACACTCAGAACTACGAGCAGTACTTC
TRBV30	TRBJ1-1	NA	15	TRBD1	CAWSFIDRGGTEAFF	TGTGCCTGGAGTTTCATCGACAGGGGGGGAACTGAAGCTTTCTTT
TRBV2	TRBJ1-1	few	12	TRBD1	CASDRQGYEAFF	TGTGCCAGTGACCGACAGGGGTATGAAGCTTTCTTT
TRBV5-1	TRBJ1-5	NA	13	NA	CASSTGLGQPQHF	TGCGCCAGCAGCACAGGGTTGGGTCAGCCCCAGCATTTT
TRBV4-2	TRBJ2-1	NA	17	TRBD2	CASSQAPLAGGYNEQFF	TGTGCCAGCAGCCAGGCCCCTCTAGCGGGAGGGTACAATGAGCAGTTCTTC
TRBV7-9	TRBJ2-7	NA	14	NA	CASSLTSGGYEQYF	TGTGCCAGCAGCTTAACGTCTGGGGGGTACGAGCAGTACTTC
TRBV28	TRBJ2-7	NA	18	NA	CASSFSKVDSPNLYEQYF	TGTGCCAGCAGCTTTAGCAAAGTCGACAGCCCGAATTTGTACGAGCAGTACTTC
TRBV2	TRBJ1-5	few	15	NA	CASSVGRVSNQPQHF	TGTGCCAGCAGTGTAGGCAGGGTCAGCAATCAGCCCCAGCATTTT
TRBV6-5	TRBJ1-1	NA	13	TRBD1	CASRMTGRTEAFF	TGTGCCAGCAGGATGACAGGGCGGACTGAAGCTTTCTTT
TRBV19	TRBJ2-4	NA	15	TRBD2	CASGTPAGAGNIQYF	TGTGCCAGTGGTACCCCAGCGGGAGCTGGAAACATTCAGTACTTC
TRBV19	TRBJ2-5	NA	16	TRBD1	CASSSRRDRGQETQYF	TGTGCCAGTAGTAGCAGACGGGACAGGGGGCAAGAGACCCAGTACTTC
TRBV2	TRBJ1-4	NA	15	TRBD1	CASQNRGQTNEKLFF	TGTGCCAGTCAAAACAGGGGGCAAACTAATGAAAAACTGTTTTTT
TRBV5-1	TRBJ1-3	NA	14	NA	CASSSAASGNTIYF	TGCGCCAGCAGCTCCGCAGCCTCTGGAAACACCATATATTTT
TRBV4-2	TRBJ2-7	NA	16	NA	CASSQAQTSSSYEQYF	TGTGCCAGCAGCCAAGCCCAGACTAGTAGCTCCTACGAGCAGTACTTC
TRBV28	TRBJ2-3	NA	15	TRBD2	CASSSPSGDTDTQYF	TGTGCCAGCAGTTCGCCTAGCGGGGATACAGATACGCAGTATTTT
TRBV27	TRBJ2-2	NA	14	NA	CASRGGLNTGELFF	TGTGCCAGCAGGGGCGGGCTGAACACCGGGGAGCTGTTTTTT
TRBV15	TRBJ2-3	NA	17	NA	CATSRDRRQVFTDTQYF	TGTGCCACCAGCAGAGATCGGCGACAGGTGTTCACAGATACGCAGTATTTT
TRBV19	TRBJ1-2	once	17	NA	CASSIDRPAAFLKGYTF	TGTGCCAGTAGTATAGATCGGCCGGCAGCGTTTTTAAAGGGCTACACCTTC
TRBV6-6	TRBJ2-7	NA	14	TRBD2	CASRTDPTSGTTNF	TGTGCCAGCAGAACCGACCCCACCTCCGGGACTACTAACTTC
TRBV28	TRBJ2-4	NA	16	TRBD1	CASSPPKGGGGYIQYF	TGTGCCAGCAGTCCCCCCAAAGGGGGCGGTGGGTACATTCAGTACTTC
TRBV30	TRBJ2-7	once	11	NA	CAWSVAIGQYF	TGTGCCTGGAGTGTCGCAATCGGGCAGTACTTC
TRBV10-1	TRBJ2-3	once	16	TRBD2	CASSEYSGSPTDTQYF	TGCGCCAGCAGTGAGTATAGCGGGAGTCCCACAGATACGCAGTATTTT
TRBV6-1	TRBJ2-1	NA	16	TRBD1	CASREQGARLPNEQFF	TGTGCCAGCAGGGAACAGGGGGCGCGGTTACCGAATGAGCAGTTCTTC
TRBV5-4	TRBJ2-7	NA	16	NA	CASSSPPGTAAYEQYF	TGTGCCAGCAGCTCCCCACCCGGGACTGCAGCTTACGAGCAGTACTTC
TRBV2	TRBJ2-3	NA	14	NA	CASSETSATDTQYF	TGTGCCAGCAGTGAAACCTCCGCTACCGATACGCAGTATTTT
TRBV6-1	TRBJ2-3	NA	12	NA	CASSPPIDTQYF	TGTGCCAGCAGCCCCCCAATAGATACGCAGTATTTT
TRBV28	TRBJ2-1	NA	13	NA	CASSPPPTDKQFF	TGTGCCAGCAGTCCGCCCCCGACCGACAAGCAGTTCTTC
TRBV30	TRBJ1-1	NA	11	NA	CAWSDRTEAFF	TGTGCCTGGAGCGACAGGACTGAAGCTTTCTTT
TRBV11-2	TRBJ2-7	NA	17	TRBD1	CASSLGPGTGGSYEQYF	TGTGCCAGCAGCTTAGGCCCGGGGACAGGGGGCTCTTACGAGCAGTACTTC
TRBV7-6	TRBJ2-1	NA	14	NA	CASTPTRGNNEQFF	TGTGCCAGCACCCCCACCCGGGGCAACAATGAGCAGTTCTTC
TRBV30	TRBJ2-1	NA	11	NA	CAWSFGNEQFF	TGTGCCTGGAGTTTTGGTAATGAGCAGTTCTTC
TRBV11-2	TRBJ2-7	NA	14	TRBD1	CASSLGQGAKEQYF	TGTGCCAGCAGCCTAGGACAGGGGGCTAAGGAGCAGTACTTC
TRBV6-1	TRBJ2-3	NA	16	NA	CASSGGSQVVTDTQYF	TGTGCCAGCAGTGGGGGTAGCCAGGTGGTCACAGATACGCAGTATTTT